Below are 12 T cell receptor beta chains sequenced from a single sample in a study of cytomegalovirus exposure and HLA in healthy donors. Researchers ran the PCR with 60 Vbeta and 13 Jbeta primers. TCRdb keeps only in-frame clones here, not all; method: immunoSEQ multiplex PCR. This table holds more than 100,000 clones, 74% found once. Sequencing was performed on PBMCs. These TCRs come from a woman between 45 and 65 years old in good health and CMV-seropositive.

In nucleotides, the CDR3 is TGTGCCAGCAGCCCGCGGACCCCAGGGGGGAGCAATCAGCCCCAGCATTTT. Amino acid sequence: CASSPRTPGGSNQPQHF. The J gene is TRBJ1-5, the V gene TRBV21-1; whether TRBD1, the table's D call, matches the DNA was not checked. TRBV21-1 is a known pseudogene. This CDR3 is 17 amino acids long.

This chain uses TRBV19 with TRBJ2-7; 8 bases fit TRBD1. Germline V gene lookup returns CDR1 LNHDA and CDR2 SQIVND (reference sequence). This CDR3 region has 13 residues. The J segment lost 6 bases and the V segment lost 7 bases, leaving 8 bases of the junction unmatched. The CDR3 DNA reads as TGTGCCAGTACTCCGGGACAGGTATCCGAGCAGTACTTC. This gives the protein CASTPGQVSEQYF.

The CDR3 is CASSLFPPGQVDYEQYF. CDR3 nucleotides: TGTGCCAGCAGCCTATTTCCCCCGGGACAGGTGGACTACGAGCAGTACTTC. V gene TRBV5-6 combines with J gene TRBJ2-7, with 8 bases fitting TRBD1. Germline V gene sequence: CDR1 SGHDT, CDR2 YYEEEE. J gave up 3 bases and V 4 bases, and 15 bases lay outside the gene matches. The CDR3 is 17 residues long.

The rearrangement joins TRBV30 to TRBJ1-2; 9 positions agree with TRBD1. This CDR3 has 13 amino acids. From germline, CDR1 is GTSNPN and CDR2 SVGIG (reference sequence). V gave up 1 base and J gave up 8 bases; unmatched junction bases: 5. The CDR3 DNA sequence: TGTGCCTGGAGTGCTTGGACAGGGGCCGGCTACACCTTC. It encodes CAWSAWTGAGYTF.

The rearrangement uses TRBV4-2 and TRBJ2-5; TRBD1 agrees at 7 bases. The end of the DNA fits TRBJ2-7 better, so the J call may be wrong. Germline V lookup: CDR1 LGHNA, CDR2 YNFKEQ. This CDR3 comprises 15 residues. The CDR3 reads CASSRDRAPTYEQYF. For the CDR3, the DNA is TGTGCCAGCAGCCGAGACAGGGCGCCCACCTACGAGCAGTACTTC.

J is TRBJ2-1 and V is TRBV6-6; 7 bases line up with TRBD2. The germline gives CDR1 MNHNY, CDR2 SVGAGI (reference sequence). The CDR3 covers 13 residues. Trimming removed 8 bases from V and 4 bases from J; junction bases left unmatched: 5. In nucleotides, the CDR3 is TGTGCCAGCGAAGCTAGCGGATACAATGAGCAGTTCTTC. It yields the protein CASEASGYNEQFF.

The rearrangement links TRBV30 to TRBJ1-6; tentative D call: TRBD1 (5 bases). CDR3 length equals 13 residues. Germline V gene lookup returns CDR1 GTSNPN and CDR2 SVGIG (reference sequence). The ends were cut back, 4 bases at V and 5 bases at J, with 9 bases in the middle. The CDR3 DNA reads TGTGCCTGGATGGCGGGGGATAATTCACCCCTCCACTTT. This sequence encodes CAWMAGDNSPLHF.

This clone was observed a handful of times. The gene calls are TRBV28 and TRBJ2-6; D unresolved. CDR3 length: 15 amino acids. V lost 6 bases, J lost 0 bases, and 9 bases lay in between. CDR1 and CDR2 from the germline V gene are MDHEN and SYDVKM. The DNA of the CDR3 is TGTGCCAGCAGCCTCGGCGGCTCTGGGGCCAACGTCCTGACTTTC. Protein sequence: CASSLGGSGANVLTF.

V and J are TRBV5-1 and TRBJ2-2; 10 bases fit TRBD1. V lost 3 bases, J lost 6 bases, and 5 bases stayed unmatched. Germline lookup yields CDR1 SGHRS and CDR2 YFSETQ. The CDR3 is 15 amino acids. The CDR3 DNA is TGCGCCAGCAGCTCGGGACAGGGGAAGGCCGGGGAGCTGTTTTTT. Translation: CASSSGQGKAGELFF.

In this sample, this clone turned up once. The rearrangement links TRBV19 to TRBJ2-3, with D maybe TRBD2 (6 bases). Trimming removed 5 bases at V and 0 bases at J, with 15 bases between. This CDR3 has 16 residues. Germline lookup yields CDR1 LNHDA and CDR2 SQIVND (reference sequence). The CDR3 DNA is TGTGCCAGTAGTCAAACTAGCCGTACTAGCACAGATACGCAGTATTTT. It encodes CASSQTSRTSTDTQYF.

The gene calls are TRBV7-9 and TRBJ2-7, with D perhaps TRBD1 (6 bases). The CDR3 is 19 residues long. Trimming took 3 bases from V and 1 from J, leaving 25 bases between them. Germline V gene lookup returns CDR1 SEHNR and CDR2 FQNEAQ (reference sequence). This CDR3 reads CASSLTYPTWGTKSYEQYF. The CDR3 bases are TGTGCCAGCAGCTTGACTTACCCAACCTGGGGGACAAAATCCTACGAGCAGTACTTC. Complete variable domain (other parts from reference TRBV7-9 and TRBJ2-7): DTGVSQNPRHKITKRGQNVTFRCDPISEHNRLYWYRQTLGQGPEFLTYFQNEAQLEKSRLLSDRFSAERPKGSFSTLEIQRTEQGDSAMYLCASSLTYPTWGTKSYEQYFGPGTRLTVT.

The gene calls are TRBV5-1 and TRBJ2-7; D may be TRBD1 (5 bases). CDR3 length: 14 residues. Trimming stripped 0 bases from V and 3 bases from J, with 10 bases between. Per the germline V gene, CDR1 is SGHRS and CDR2 is YFSETQ. The CDR3 bases are TGCGCCAGCAGCTTGGAGGGGCTCCTCTACGAGCAGTACTTC. Its translation: CASSLEGLLYEQYF.